This TCR beta chain was obtained from a study of blood T cell repertoires in COVID-19. The authors' processing: It was from reference gene primer amplification that nucleated cell counts were estimated. TCRdb keeps only in-frame clones here, not all; method: immunoSEQ multiplex PCR. V and J calls and clone size are given by that table; D and trimming were obtained from the DNA. This table has 90,000 to 130,000 clones, approximately 85% appearing once. Germline V lookup: CDR1 SGHDT, CDR2 YYEEEE. Trimming took off 4 bases at V and 6 bases at J, with 23 bases between the two ends. The CDR3 sequence is 17 residues long.

This chain uses TRBV5-6 with TRBJ2-4, with TRBD2 as a possible D gene (7 bases). The clonotype comes from a woman between 55 and 75 years old with acute or convalescent COVID-19. The source material was peripheral blood. The CDR3 here is CASSPRGWGGNVNIQYF. CDR3 bases: TGTGCCAGCAGCCCCCGAGGGTGGGGGGGCAACGTAAACATTCAGTACTTC.